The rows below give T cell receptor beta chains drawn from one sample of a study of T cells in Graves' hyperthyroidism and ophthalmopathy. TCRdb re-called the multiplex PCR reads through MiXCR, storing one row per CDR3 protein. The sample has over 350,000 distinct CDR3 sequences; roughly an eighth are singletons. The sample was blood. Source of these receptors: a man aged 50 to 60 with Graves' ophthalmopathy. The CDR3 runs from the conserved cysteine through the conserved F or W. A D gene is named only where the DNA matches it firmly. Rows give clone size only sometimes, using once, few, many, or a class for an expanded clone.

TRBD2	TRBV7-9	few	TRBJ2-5	CASSFGLAGETQYF	TGTGCCAGCAGCTTCGGGCTAGCGGGAGAGACCCAGTACTTC
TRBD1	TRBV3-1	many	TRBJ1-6	CASGLGQENSPLHF	TGTGCCAGCGGACTCGGACAGGAAAATTCACCCCTCCACTTT
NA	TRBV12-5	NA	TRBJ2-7	CASGLADSGHRYEQYF	TGTGCTAGTGGTTTGGCCGATTCGGGACATCGCTACGAGCAGTACTTC
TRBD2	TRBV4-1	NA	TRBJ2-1	CASSPRVASGPNEQFF	TGCGCCAGCAGCCCCCGGGTGGCTAGCGGACCCAATGAGCAGTTCTTC
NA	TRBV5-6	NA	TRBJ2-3	CASSQVLTDTQYF	TGTGCCAGCAGTCAGGTCCTCACAGATACGCAGTATTTT
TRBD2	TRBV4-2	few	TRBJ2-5	CASSQVLGLGGSSQETQYF	TGTGCCAGCAGCCAAGTGTTAGGGTTAGGCGGGAGCAGTCAAGAGACCCAGTACTTC
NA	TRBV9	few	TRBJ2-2	CASSVEVGELFF	TGTGCCAGCAGCGTCGAAGTCGGGGAGCTGTTTTTT
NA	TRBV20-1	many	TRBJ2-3	CSATSVDTQYF	TGCAGTGCTACTAGCGTAGATACGCAGTATTTT
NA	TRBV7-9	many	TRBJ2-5	CASSLAEVAQETQYF	TGTGCCAGCAGCTTAGCGGAGGTGGCCCAAGAGACCCAGTACTTC
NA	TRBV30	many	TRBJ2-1	CAWTQGSGQFF	TGTGCCTGGACCCAGGGGTCGGGGCAGTTCTTC
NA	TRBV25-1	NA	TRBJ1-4	CASSVSKDGGSEKLFF	TGTGCCAGCAGCGTAAGCAAGGACGGAGGGAGTGAAAAACTGTTTTTT
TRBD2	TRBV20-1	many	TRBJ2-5	CSAEGTSGSLFQETQYF	TGCAGTGCTGAGGGGACTAGCGGGAGCTTGTTCCAAGAGACCCAGTACTTC
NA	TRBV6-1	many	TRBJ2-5	CASSAGTSQETQYF	TGTGCCAGCAGTGCCGGGACTTCACAAGAGACCCAGTACTTC
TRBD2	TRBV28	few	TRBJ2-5	CASSFSGSRETQCF	TGTGCCAGCAGTTTCAGCGGGAGTAGAGAGACCCAGTGCTTC
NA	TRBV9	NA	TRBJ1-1	CASSVEEGTEAFF	TGTGCCAGCAGCGTAGAGGAAGGGACTGAAGCTTTCTTT
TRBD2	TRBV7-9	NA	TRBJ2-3	CASSFGRAGVQDTQYF	TGTGCCAGCAGCTTCGGTAGAGCGGGGGTCCAAGATACGCAGTATTTT
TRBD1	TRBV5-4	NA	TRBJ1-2	CASSQDRIIGYTF	TGTGCCAGCAGCCAGGACAGGATCATTGGGTACACCTTC
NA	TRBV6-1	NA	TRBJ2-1	CASSVGWNNEQFF	TGTGCCAGCAGTGTGGGGTGGAACAATGAGCAGTTCTTC
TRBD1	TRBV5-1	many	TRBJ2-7	CASSMDRDEQYF	TGCGCCAGCAGCATGGACAGGGACGAGCAGTACTTC
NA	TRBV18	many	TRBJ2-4	CASSPPSSGLSNIQYF	TGTGCCAGCTCACCACCGAGTTCCGGTCTAAGTAACATTCAGTACTTC
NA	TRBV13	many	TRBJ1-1	CASSENTEAFF	TGTGCCAGCAGTGAGAACACTGAAGCTTTCTTT
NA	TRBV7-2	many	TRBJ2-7	CASSLVSSNSGEQYF	TGTGCCAGCAGCTTAGTTTCAAGTAATTCGGGGGAGCAGTACTTC
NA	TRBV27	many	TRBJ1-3	CASSLSSRAGNTIYF	TGTGCCAGCAGTTTATCATCCAGGGCTGGAAACACCATATATTTT
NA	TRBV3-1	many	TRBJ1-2	CASSSTRGASGYTF	TGTGCCAGCAGCTCGACAAGGGGGGCAAGTGGCTACACCTTC
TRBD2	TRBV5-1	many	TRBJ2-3	CASRASGSTVADTQYF	TGCGCCAGCAGGGCTAGCGGGAGCACGGTAGCAGATACGCAGTATTTT
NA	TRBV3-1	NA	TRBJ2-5	CASSQESRQETQYF	TGTGCCAGCAGCCAAGAGTCGCGGCAAGAGACCCAGTACTTC
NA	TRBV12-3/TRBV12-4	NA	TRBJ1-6	CASSPTGNNSPLHF	TGTGCCAGCAGTCCGACAGGCAATAATTCACCCCTCCACTTT
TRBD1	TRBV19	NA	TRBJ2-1	CASSVGGQGTRNEQFF	TGTGCCAGTAGTGTGGGGGGACAGGGTACGAGAAATGAGCAGTTCTTC
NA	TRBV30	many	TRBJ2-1	CAWSADGNRNEQFF	TGTGCCTGGAGTGCAGACGGGAACAGGAATGAGCAGTTCTTC
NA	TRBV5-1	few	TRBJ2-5	CASSTGSAQETQYF	TGCGCCAGCAGTACGGGATCGGCCCAAGAGACCCAGTACTTC
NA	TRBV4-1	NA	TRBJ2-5	CASSEPGRGLETQYF	TGCGCCAGCAGCGAGCCCGGGAGAGGTTTAGAGACCCAGTACTTC
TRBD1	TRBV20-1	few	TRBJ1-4	CSAQGAEDDEKLFF	TGCAGTGCGCAGGGGGCAGAGGATGATGAAAAACTGTTTTTT
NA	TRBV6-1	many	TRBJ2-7	CASSEAPNSKGEQYF	TGTGCCAGCAGTGAAGCGCCGAACTCTAAAGGGGAGCAGTACTTC
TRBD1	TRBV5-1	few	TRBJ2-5	CASSSTGGEETQYF	TGCGCCAGCAGCAGCACAGGGGGCGAGGAGACCCAGTACTTC
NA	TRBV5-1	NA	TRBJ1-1	CASSLGRGSMNTEAFF	TGCGCCAGCAGCTTGGGCCGGGGGTCTATGAACACTGAAGCTTTCTTT
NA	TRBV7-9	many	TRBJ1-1	CASSSYTLGSGLAFF	TGTGCCAGCAGCTCATACACCCTCGGTAGCGGCCTAGCTTTCTTT
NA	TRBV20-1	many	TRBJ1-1	CSARDLRDPRVKSNTEAFF	TGCAGTGCTAGAGATTTACGGGATCCCAGGGTGAAGAGCAACACTGAAGCTTTCTTT
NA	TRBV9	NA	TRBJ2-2	CASSEEPVGQELFF	TGTGCCAGCAGCGAAGAACCGGTCGGTCAGGAGCTGTTTTTT
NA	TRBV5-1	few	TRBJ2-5	CASASGTQETQYF	TGCGCCAGCGCGTCCGGGACCCAAGAGACCCAGTACTTC
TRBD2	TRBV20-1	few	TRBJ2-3	CSARGGGVGVGTDTQYF	TGCAGTGCTAGAGGGGGGGGAGTGGGGGTGGGGACAGATACGCAGTATTTT
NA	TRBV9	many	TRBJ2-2	CASSVDGGGLGELFF	TGTGCCAGCAGCGTAGATGGAGGGGGCCTCGGGGAGCTGTTTTTT
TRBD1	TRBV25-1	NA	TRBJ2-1	CASRTGVFFDEQFF	TGTGCCAGCAGGACAGGGGTGTTTTTCGATGAGCAGTTCTTC
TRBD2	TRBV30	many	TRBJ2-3	CAWSALPSGRPDMDTQYF	TGTGCCTGGAGTGCCCTTCCTAGCGGGAGACCCGATATGGATACGCAGTATTTT
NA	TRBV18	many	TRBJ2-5	CASSPKEETQYF	TGTGCCAGCTCACCAAAAGAAGAGACCCAGTACTTC
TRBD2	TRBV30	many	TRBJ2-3	CAWSVRTSGRYPDTQYF	TGTGCCTGGAGTGTGAGGACTAGCGGGAGGTACCCAGATACGCAGTATTTT
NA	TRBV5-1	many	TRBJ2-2	CASSLFTPGELFF	TGCGCCAGCAGCTTGTTCACTCCCGGGGAGCTGTTTTTT
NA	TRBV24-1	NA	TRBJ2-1	CATSRVGTSYNEQFF	TGTGCCACCAGTCGGGTCGGTACGTCCTACAATGAGCAGTTCTTC